Each of the 25 T cell receptor beta chains below was sequenced from the same sample in a study of CD8 T cells in ankylosing spondylitis. Study conclusions and caveats: Characteristic, it appeared, of ankylosing spondylitis blood was a TCR beta motif of roughly eight highly homologous variants.

TCRdb reprocessed the 5' RACE reads via MiXCR and lists one record per CDR3 protein. The table has around 450,000 distinct CDR3 sequences, about 25% seen once. Their antigens are not known. Material for sequencing was blood, either unsorted or a sorted T cell fraction (not recorded which). The receptor set was obtained from a male donor with ankylosing spondylitis.

The sample holds a few counts of this clonotype. The chain recombines TRBV24-1 with TRBJ2-1; 8 positions agree with TRBD1. V was clipped by 5 bases and J by 7 bases; unmatched bases: 3. CDR3 length: 13 amino acids. Germline CDR1 is KGHDR and CDR2 is SFDVKD. The CDR3 loop reads CATSVRGRNEQFF. The CDR3, as DNA: TGTGCCACCAGTGTCAGGGGGCGGAATGAGCAGTTCTTC.

This clonotype was seen at least ten times. The chain is built from TRBV7-8 and TRBJ1-1; D is unclear. V lost 2 bases, J lost 1 base, and 5 bases lay in between. CDR3 length: 13 residues. Germline V gene lookup returns CDR1 SGHVS and CDR2 FQNEAQ. In nucleotides, the CDR3 is TGTGCCAGCAGCTTAAACAGGAACACTGAAGCTTTCTTT. Its translation is CASSLNRNTEAFF.

This clonotype was observed a few times. The V call is TRBV20-1, the J call TRBJ2-7; tentative D call: TRBD1 (6 bases). This CDR3 is built from 13 residues. With 3 bases removed from V and 5 bases from J, the gap between germline ends came to 14 bases. The V gene's germline CDR1 is DFQATT and CDR2 SNEGSKA (reference sequence). CDR3 nucleotides: TGCAGTGCTAGGAGGGGGACCCTAAACGAGCAGTACTTC. Protein: CSARRGTLNEQYF.

This chain joins TRBV9 and TRBJ2-3, with 11 bases aligning to TRBD2. Germline V gene data show CDR1 as SGDLS and CDR2 as YYNGEE. The CDR3 extends over 16 amino acids. J was trimmed by 3 bases and V by 2 bases; bases with no gene match: 5. In DNA, the CDR3 is TGTGCCAGCAGCGTTAGCGGGAGGGCCATAACAGATACGCAGTATTTT. Amino acids: CASSVSGRAITDTQYF.

In its sample, this clonotype was seen a few times. V and J are TRBV20-1 and TRBJ2-7, with TRBD2 identical over 9 bases. CDR1 and CDR2 (germline): DFQATT, SNEGSKA (reference sequence). The V segment lost 2 bases and the J segment 0 bases; nucleotides outside the gene matches: 11. The CDR3 is made up of 17 amino acids. CDR3 bases: TGCAGTGCTAGATCACAAAGTAGCGGGAGCCTCTCCTACGAGCAGTACTTC. Its protein is CSARSQSSGSLSYEQYF.

The chain has TRBV5-6 and TRBJ1-2; D call uncertain. CDR1 and CDR2 (germline): SGHDT, YYEEEE. The V end was cut by 7 bases, the J end by 8 bases, with 15 bases between. The CDR3 is made up of 12 amino acids. The CDR3 DNA sequence: TGTGCCAGCCGCCGGATGGAGCAGGGCTACACCTTC. It encodes CASRRMEQGYTF.

This sequence joins TRBV9 and TRBJ1-2, with 8 nucleotides matching TRBD1. Germline V lookup: CDR1 SGDLS, CDR2 YYNGEE. The length of the CDR3 is 18 residues. V was pared by 0 bases and J by 1 base, with 11 bases of the junction left unmatched. The CDR3 coding sequence is TGTGCCAGCAGCGTAGCGTCCGGGACAGGCTTGGGTAACTATGGCTACACCTTC. As protein: CASSVASGTGLGNYGYTF.

There are a few counts of this clonotype. The J gene is TRBJ1-1, the V gene TRBV20-1, with a tentative D call TRBD1 (5 bases). Germline V CDR1 and CDR2: DFQATT, SNEGSKA (reference sequence). Trimming took 0 bases from V and 1 from J, leaving 12 bases between them. The CDR3 sequence is 15 residues long. The CDR3 DNA sequence: TGCAGTGCTAGAGATGGTGAGGGGCGGAACACTGAAGCTTTCTTT. Translation gives CSARDGEGRNTEAFF.

The CDR3 region is CASSIEAQETDTQYF. In DNA, the CDR3 is TGTGCCAGTAGTATAGAGGCGCAAGAGACAGATACGCAGTATTTT. This chain joins TRBV19 and TRBJ2-3; D is ambiguous. CDR1 and CDR2 from the germline V gene are LNHDA and SQIVND (reference sequence). V gave up 0 bases and J gave up 3 bases, with 10 bases separating them. The CDR3 runs to 15 residues. Full variable domain (remainder filled in from reference TRBV19 and TRBJ2-3): DGGITQSPKYLFRKEGQNVTLSCEQNLNHDAMYWYRQDPGQGLRLIYYSQIVNDFQKGDIAEGYSVSREKKESFPLTVTSAQKNPTAFYLCASSIEAQETDTQYFGPGTRLTVL.

This clonotype has more than one count but fewer than ten. This rearrangement joins TRBV7-9 to TRBJ2-7; D possibly matches TRBD1 or TRBD2 (5 bases each). Between the trimmed V and J ends, which lost 10 bases and 7 bases, there was a span of 17 bases. The CDR3 runs 12 residues. Germline V CDR1 and CDR2: SEHNR, FQNEAQ (reference sequence). The CDR3 region is CATRDGTLEQYF. In DNA form, the CDR3 reads TGTGCCACCCGGGACGGCACTTTGGAGCAGTACTTC. The entire variable domain, with the rest obtained from reference TRBV7-9 and TRBJ2-7, is as follows: DTGVSQNPRHKITKRGQNVTFRCDPISEHNRLYWYRQTLGQGPEFLTYFQNEAQLEKSRLLSDRFSAERPKGSFSTLEIQRTEQGDSAMYLCATRDGTLEQYFGPGTRLTVT.

The chain joins TRBV6-1 to TRBJ1-5; 8 bases are shared with TRBD1. CDR1 is MNHNS, CDR2 SASEGT, per germline. The CDR3 loop spans 14 amino acids. The V segment lost 7 bases and the J segment 7 bases; nucleotides outside the gene matches: 9. The CDR3 here is CASTGGLSYQPQHF. The DNA for the CDR3 is TGTGCCAGCACAGGGGGCCTTTCATACCAGCCCCAGCATTTT.

The chain is built from TRBV3-1 and TRBJ2-2; possible D gene TRBD1, 6 bases. Germline V gene lookup returns CDR1 LGHDT and CDR2 YNNKEL (reference sequence). The CDR3 spans 15 residues. V lost 2 bases to trimming and J lost 4 bases, with 11 bases between them. CDR3 amino acids: CASSQSDRSTGELFF. CDR3 DNA sequence: TGTGCCAGCAGCCAATCGGACAGATCCACCGGGGAGCTGTTTTTT.

The chain recombines TRBV10-3 with TRBJ2-6; TRBD2 aligns across 9 bases. The CDR3 is 21 amino acids. J was trimmed by 0 bases and V by 4 bases; bases with no gene match: 16. Per the germline V gene, CDR1 is ENHRY and CDR2 is SYGVKD. CDR3: CAISAAGGEREVPSGANVLTF. As DNA, the CDR3 is TGTGCCATCAGTGCAGCCGGGGGCGAGCGGGAGGTCCCCTCTGGGGCCAACGTCCTGACTTTC.

V is TRBV2 and J is TRBJ2-1; TRBD2 matches at 16 bases. The CDR3 is 18 amino acids. CDR1 and CDR2 from the germline V gene are SNHLY and FYNNEI. Unmatched junction bases numbered 10, after V lost 3 bases and J lost 8 bases. For the CDR3, the DNA is TGTGCCAGCAGTGAGGAGGTTCCTGGGACTAGCGGGGGGGATGAGCAGTTCTTC. It translates to CASSEEVPGTSGGDEQFF.

The CDR3 spells CASSVRGSYNSPLHF. Written as DNA, the CDR3 is TGTGCCAGCAGTGTCAGGGGCTCCTATAATTCACCCCTCCACTTT. The V call is TRBV12-3 or TRBV12-4, the J call TRBJ1-6; tentatively, D is TRBD1 (6 bases). This CDR3 is built from 15 residues. V lost 5 bases and J lost 0, with 8 bases in between.

This clonotype was counted between two and nine times. The chain uses TRBV6-1 and TRBJ2-7; D may be TRBD2 (5 bases). CDR1 is MNHNS, CDR2 SASEGT, per germline. This CDR3 region has 14 residues. The V gene lost 6 bases and the J gene lost 0 bases, with 12 bases spanning the gap. Here the CDR3 DNA reads TGTGCCAGCAGCCTCACGACTATCTCCTACGAGCAGTACGTC. Amino acids: CASSLTTISYEQYV.

The rearrangement joins TRBV6-2 or TRBV6-3 to TRBJ2-7; TRBD2 might be the D (6 bases). This CDR3 is built from 13 residues. CDR1 and CDR2 (germline): MNHEY, SVGEGT. The V gene lost 0 bases and the J gene lost 6 bases, with 9 bases spanning the gap. CDR3 protein: CASSYSGSGEQYV. The CDR3 nucleotides read TGTGCCAGCAGTTACTCGGGTAGCGGCGAGCAGTACGTC.

The J gene is TRBJ1-1, the V gene TRBV20-1, with D perhaps TRBD1 (5 bases). Germline values: CDR1 DFQATT, CDR2 SNEGSKA (reference sequence). The V gene lost 6 bases and the J gene lost 8 bases, with 19 bases spanning the gap. CDR3 size: 13 residues. As DNA, the CDR3 is TGCAGTGCAACGGTTCAGGGTTTGGGAGAAGCTTTCTTT. It specifies CSATVQGLGEAFF.

The J gene is TRBJ1-1, the V gene TRBV10-3, with 9 bases matching TRBD1. Germline loops: CDR1 ENHRY, CDR2 SYGVKD. With 2 bases clipped from V and 6 bases from J, the junction kept 10 bases outside the gene matches. The CDR3 is 16 amino acids. CDR3 bases: TGTGCCATCAGTGAGAGAGGGGACAGGGTTTTCTCTGAAGCTTTCTTT. It codes for CAISERGDRVFSEAFF.

This clonotype was picked up a small number of times. The V gene is TRBV20-1, the J gene TRBJ1-2, with 7 bases that match TRBD1. The CDR3 has 13 residues. J was trimmed by 4 bases and V by 7 bases; bases with no gene match: 9. Germline V gene lookup returns CDR1 DFQATT and CDR2 SNEGSKA (reference sequence). CDR3 bases: TGCAGTGACGTGGACAGGACGGGCTATGGCTACACCTTC. It specifies CSDVDRTGYGYTF.

The J gene is TRBJ1-1, the V gene TRBV7-9; tentatively, D is TRBD1 (6 bases). CDR1 and CDR2 (germline): SEHNR, FQNEAQ (reference sequence). Trimming took off 5 bases at V and 5 bases at J, with 15 bases between the two ends. The CDR3 has 14 residues. The CDR3 coding sequence is TGTGCCAGCAGCCTTGACAGGTCTGAGACTGAAGCTTTCTTT. It yields the protein CASSLDRSETEAFF.

This sequence joins TRBV3-1 and TRBJ2-7; 8 bases line up with TRBD2. This CDR3 is built from 16 residues. The J segment lost 2 bases and the V segment lost 0 bases, leaving 6 bases of the junction unmatched. Germline loops: CDR1 LGHDT, CDR2 YNNKEL (reference sequence). The CDR3: CASSQDLAGGAYEQYF. The CDR3 DNA reads as TGTGCCAGCAGCCAAGATCTGGCGGGAGGAGCCTACGAGCAGTACTTC.

This clonotype was counted a few times. The CDR3 DNA reads TGCGCCAGCATGGGACGGGAGACCCAGTACTTC. Amino acids: CASMGRETQYF. The chain links TRBV5-1 to TRBJ2-5; possibly TRBD1 or TRBD2 for D (5 bases each). Germline values: CDR1 SGHRS, CDR2 YFSETQ. The CDR3 extends over 11 amino acids. The V and J ends lost 6 bases and 5 bases respectively, with 8 bases between them.

This clonotype turned up a few times. The rearrangement uses TRBV24-1 and TRBJ1-6; the D is unclear. Per germline, CDR1 KGHDR and CDR2 SFDVKD. This CDR3 is built from 12 residues. Trimming took off 4 bases at V and 5 bases at J, with 2 bases between the two ends. CDR3 residues: CATSDNNSPLHF. As DNA, the CDR3 is TGTGCCACCAGTGACAATAATTCACCCCTCCACTTT.

The genes are TRBV12-3 or TRBV12-4 and TRBJ2-7, with TRBD2 as a possible D gene (5 bases). The CDR3 spans 12 residues. Trimming shortened V by 4 bases and J by 4 bases, and 8 bases separated the two germline ends. In DNA, the CDR3 is TGTGCCAGCAGTTCGGGAAAATACGAGCAGTACTTC. Translated, it gives CASSSGKYEQYF.